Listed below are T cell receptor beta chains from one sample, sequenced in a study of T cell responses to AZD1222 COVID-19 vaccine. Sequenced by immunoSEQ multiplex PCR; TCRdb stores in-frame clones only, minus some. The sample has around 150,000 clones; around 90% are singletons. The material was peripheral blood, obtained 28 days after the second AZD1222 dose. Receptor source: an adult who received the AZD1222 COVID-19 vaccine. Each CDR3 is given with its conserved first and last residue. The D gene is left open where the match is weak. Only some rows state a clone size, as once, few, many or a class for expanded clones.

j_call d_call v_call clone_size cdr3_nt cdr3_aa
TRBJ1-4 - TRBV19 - TGTGCCAGTAGTATTATAAGGTTGACTACTAATGAAAAACTGTTTTTT CASSIIRLTTNEKLFF
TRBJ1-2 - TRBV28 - TGTGCCAGCACCCAAAGGGGCGGTGGTCCCAACTATGGCTACACCTTC CASTQRGGGPNYGYTF
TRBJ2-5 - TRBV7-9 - TGTGCCAGCAGCTTAGGGGGGTCGAAGACCCAGTACTTC CASSLGGSKTQYF
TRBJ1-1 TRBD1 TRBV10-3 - TGTGCCATAAGACCGGGACAGGGGGTAAGGGAGAACACTGAAGCTTTCTTT CAIRPGQGVRENTEAFF
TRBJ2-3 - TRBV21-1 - TGTGCCAGCAGCCGACACCGGGACTCTGAGTGGGGTACGCAGTATTTT CASSRHRDSEWGTQYF
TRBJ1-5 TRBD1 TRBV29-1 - TGCAGCGTTGACGTGACAGGGGGTGGCAATCAGCCCCAGCATTTT CSVDVTGGGNQPQHF
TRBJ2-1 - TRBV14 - TGTGCCAGCAGCCAAGGGATCCAGGGGAATTGGGATGAGCAGTTCTTC CASSQGIQGNWDEQFF
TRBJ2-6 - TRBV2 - TGTGCCAGCAGTGAGCGGGGCTCTGGGGCCAACGTCCTGACTTTC CASSERGSGANVLTF
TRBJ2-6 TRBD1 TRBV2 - TGTGCCAGCAGTGATAGACAGGGAATGTCTGGGGCCAACGTCCTGACTTTC CASSDRQGMSGANVLTF
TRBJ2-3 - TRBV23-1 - TGCGCCAGCGGATCATCCCGGGGGATCAACACAGATACGCAGTATTTT CASGSSRGINTDTQYF
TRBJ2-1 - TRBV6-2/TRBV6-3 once TGTGCCAGCAGTTACGACGGGATGAACGATGAGCAGTTCTTC CASSYDGMNDEQFF
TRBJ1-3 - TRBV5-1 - TGCGCCAGCAGCTTGGCCCCCGAGGGCTCTGGAAACACCATATATTTT CASSLAPEGSGNTIYF
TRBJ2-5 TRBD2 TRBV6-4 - TGTGCCAGCAGTGAGCGGGGGGGCCAAGAGACCCAGTACTTC CASSERGGQETQYF
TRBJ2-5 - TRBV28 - TGTGCCAGCAGTTTAATAGGGCGGGCCGAAGGAGAGACCCAGTACTTC CASSLIGRAEGETQYF
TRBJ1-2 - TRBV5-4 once TGTGCCAGCAGCTTGGTCGGGGATGGCTACACCTTC CASSLVGDGYTF
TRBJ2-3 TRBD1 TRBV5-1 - TGCGCCAGCTTTCGACAGGGGAACTCAGATACGCAGTATTTT CASFRQGNSDTQYF
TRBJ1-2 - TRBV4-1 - TGCGCCAGCAGCCCGGGCGAGGGGTCCTATGGCTACACCTTC CASSPGEGSYGYTF
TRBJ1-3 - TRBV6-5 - TGTGCCAGCAGTCAGGGCTCTGGAAACACCATATATTTT CASSQGSGNTIYF
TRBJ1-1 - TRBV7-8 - TGTGCCAGCAGCGTACAGGAAAACACTGAAGCTTTCTTT CASSVQENTEAFF
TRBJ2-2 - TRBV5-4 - TGTGCCAGCAGCTTTGGGCGGGGGAACACCGGGGAGCTGTTTTTT CASSFGRGNTGELFF
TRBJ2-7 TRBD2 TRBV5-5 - TGTGCCAGCAGCTTGGAGGTAGTCTCGAGCGGGGGGCCCTCCTACGAGCAGTACTTC CASSLEVVSSGGPSYEQYF
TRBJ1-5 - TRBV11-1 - TGTGCCAGCAGCTTAGAACGCAGTATCAATCAGCCCCAGCATTTT CASSLERSINQPQHF
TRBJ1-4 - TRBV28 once TGTGCCAGCATGGTGGGCGGAGTTAATGAAAAACTGTTTTTT CASMVGGVNEKLFF
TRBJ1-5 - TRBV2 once TGTGCCAGCAGTGCGGATAGCAATCAGCCCCAGCATTTT CASSADSNQPQHF
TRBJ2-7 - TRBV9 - TGTGCCAGCAGCCCGGAGGGGGGCAGGGCCAACGAGCAGTACTTC CASSPEGGRANEQYF
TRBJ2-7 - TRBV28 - TGTGCCACCAGGGGGGGTGGGACTAGGGAGCAGTACTTC CATRGGGTREQYF
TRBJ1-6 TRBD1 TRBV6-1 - TGTGCCAGCAGTGAGACAGGGGGAAATTCACCCCTCCACTTT CASSETGGNSPLHF
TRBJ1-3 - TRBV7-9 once TGTGCCAGCAGCTTCTACAGGGATGGTGGAAACACCATATATTTT CASSFYRDGGNTIYF
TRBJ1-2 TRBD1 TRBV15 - TGTGCCACCAGCAGAGAGGGGACAGATGCCTATGGCTACACCTTC CATSREGTDAYGYTF